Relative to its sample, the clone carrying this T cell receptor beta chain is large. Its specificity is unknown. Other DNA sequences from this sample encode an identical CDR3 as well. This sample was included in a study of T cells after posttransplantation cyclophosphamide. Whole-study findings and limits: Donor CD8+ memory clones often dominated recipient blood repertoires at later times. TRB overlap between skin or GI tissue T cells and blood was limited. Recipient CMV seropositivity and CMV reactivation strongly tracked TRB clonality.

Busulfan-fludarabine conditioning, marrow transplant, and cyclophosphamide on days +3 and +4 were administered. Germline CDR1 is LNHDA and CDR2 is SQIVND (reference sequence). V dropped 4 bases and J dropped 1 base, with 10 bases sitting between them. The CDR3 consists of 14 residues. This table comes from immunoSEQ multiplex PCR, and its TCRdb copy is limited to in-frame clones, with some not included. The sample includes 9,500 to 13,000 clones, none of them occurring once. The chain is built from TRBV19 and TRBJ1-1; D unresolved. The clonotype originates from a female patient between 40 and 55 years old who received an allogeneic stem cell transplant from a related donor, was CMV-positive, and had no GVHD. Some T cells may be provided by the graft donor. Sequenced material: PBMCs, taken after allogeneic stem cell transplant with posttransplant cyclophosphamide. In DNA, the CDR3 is TGTGCCAGTAGTACCCCTAGTGAGAACACTGAAGCTTTCTTT. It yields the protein CASSTPSENTEAFF.